This T cell receptor beta chain is drawn from a study of chemoradiotherapy in HPV16-positive cancers. The study's findings and limits: Functional assays defining HPV-specific T cells used only two HPV16-positive patients. In HPV16-positive patients, HPV-responsive T-cell expansion tracked better recurrence-free survival. Non-HPV-specific T cells did not expand in tumors during treatment, whereas candidate HPV-specific clones and E7-related motifs did.

Only one count was recorded for this clone. Its antigen is not known. This table comes from immunoSEQ multiplex PCR, and its TCRdb copy is limited to in-frame clones, with some not included. Among over 8,500 clones listed, around 90% were seen once. The germline V gene has CDR1 GTSNPN and CDR2 SVGIG (reference sequence). The CDR3 runs to 13 residues. V was pared by 0 bases and J by 11 bases, with 16 bases between. Sequences were derived from blood, sampled from a patient who underwent chemoradiotherapy. The sequence came from a human donor with HPV-associated anogenital cancer. This chain joins TRBV30 and TRBJ1-1, with D possibly TRBD1 on 5 matching bases. CDR3 DNA sequence: TGTGCCTGGAGTGTATTTCAGGGCAGGTGGGCTTTCTTT. Translated: CAWSVFQGRWAFF. The full variable domain, in which reference TRBV30 and TRBJ1-1 provide the parts outside the CDR3, is SQTIHQWPATLVQPVGSPLSLECTVEGTSNPNLYWYRQAAGRGLQLLFYSVGIGQISSEVPQNLSASRPQDRQFILSSKKLLLSDSGFYLCAWSVFQGRWAFFGQGTRLTVV.